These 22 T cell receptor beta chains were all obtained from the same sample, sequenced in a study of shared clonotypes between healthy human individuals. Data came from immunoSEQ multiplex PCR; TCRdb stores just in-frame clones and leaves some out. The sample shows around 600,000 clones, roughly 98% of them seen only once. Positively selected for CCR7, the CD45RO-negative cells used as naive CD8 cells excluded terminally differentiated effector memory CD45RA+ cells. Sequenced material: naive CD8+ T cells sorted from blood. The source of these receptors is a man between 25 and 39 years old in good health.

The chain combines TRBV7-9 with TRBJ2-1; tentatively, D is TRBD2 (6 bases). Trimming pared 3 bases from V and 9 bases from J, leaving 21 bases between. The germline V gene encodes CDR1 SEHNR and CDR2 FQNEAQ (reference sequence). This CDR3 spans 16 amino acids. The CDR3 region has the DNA TGTGCCAGCAGCTTGGCGGATGGGAGCGGGTTTGTTGAGCAGTTCTTC. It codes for CASSLADGSGFVEQFF.

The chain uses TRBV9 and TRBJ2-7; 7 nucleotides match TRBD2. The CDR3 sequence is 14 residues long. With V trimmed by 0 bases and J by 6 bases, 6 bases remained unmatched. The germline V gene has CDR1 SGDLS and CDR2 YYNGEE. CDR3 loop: CASSVGGEGREQYF. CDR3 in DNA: TGTGCCAGCAGCGTAGGAGGGGAGGGCCGCGAGCAGTACTTC.

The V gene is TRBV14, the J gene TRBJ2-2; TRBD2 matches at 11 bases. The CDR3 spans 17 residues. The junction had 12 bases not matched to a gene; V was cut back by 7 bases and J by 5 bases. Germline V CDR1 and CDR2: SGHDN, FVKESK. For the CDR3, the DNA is TGTGCCAGCATCGGCCCTACTAGCGGGAGATTAACCGGGGAGCTGTTTTTT. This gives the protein CASIGPTSGRLTGELFF.

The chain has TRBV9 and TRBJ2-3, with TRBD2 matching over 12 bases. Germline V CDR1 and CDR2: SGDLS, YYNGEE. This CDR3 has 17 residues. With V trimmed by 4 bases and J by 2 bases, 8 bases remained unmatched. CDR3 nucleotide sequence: TGTGCCAGCAGCCCCGGCACTAGCGGGAGGACCACAGATACGCAGTATTTT. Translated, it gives CASSPGTSGRTTDTQYF.

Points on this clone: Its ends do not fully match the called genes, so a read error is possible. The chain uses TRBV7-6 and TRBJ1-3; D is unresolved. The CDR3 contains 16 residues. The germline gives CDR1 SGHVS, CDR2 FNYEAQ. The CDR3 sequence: CATSRGLGRTGNTIYF. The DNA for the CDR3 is TGTGCCACCAGCCGGGGTCTCGGCCGAACTGGAAACACCATATATTTT.

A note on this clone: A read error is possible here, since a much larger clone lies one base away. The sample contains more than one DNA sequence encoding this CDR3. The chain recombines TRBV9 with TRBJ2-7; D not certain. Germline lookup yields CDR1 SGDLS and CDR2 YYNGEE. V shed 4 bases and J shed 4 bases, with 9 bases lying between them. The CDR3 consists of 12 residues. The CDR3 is CASSSDSYEQYF. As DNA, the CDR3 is TGTGCCAGCAGCTCCGACTCGTACGAGCAGTACTTC. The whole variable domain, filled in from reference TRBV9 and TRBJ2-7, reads DSGVTQTPKHLITATGQRVTLRCSPRSGDLSVYWYQQSLDQGLQFLIQYYNGEERAKGNILERFSAQQFPDLHSELNLSSLELGDSALYFCASSSDSYEQYFGPGTRLTVT.

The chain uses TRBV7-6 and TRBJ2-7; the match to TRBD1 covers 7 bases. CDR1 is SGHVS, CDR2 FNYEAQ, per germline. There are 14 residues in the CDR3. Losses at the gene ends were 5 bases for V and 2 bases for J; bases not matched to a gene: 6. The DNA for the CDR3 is TGTGCCAGCAGCAAGGGGGACAGCCCCTACGAGCAGTACTTC. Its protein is CASSKGDSPYEQYF.

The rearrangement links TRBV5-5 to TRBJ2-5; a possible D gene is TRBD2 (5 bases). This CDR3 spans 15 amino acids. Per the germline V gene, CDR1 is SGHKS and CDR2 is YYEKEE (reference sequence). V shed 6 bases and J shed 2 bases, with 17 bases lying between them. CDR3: CASTRAGRIQETQYF. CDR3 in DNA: TGTGCCAGCACGAGGGCAGGCCGCATTCAAGAGACCCAGTACTTC.

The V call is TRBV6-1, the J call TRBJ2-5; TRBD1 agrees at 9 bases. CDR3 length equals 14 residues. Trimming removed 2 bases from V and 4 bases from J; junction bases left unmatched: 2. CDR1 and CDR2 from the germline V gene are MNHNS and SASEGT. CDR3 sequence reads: CASSEYRGPETQYF. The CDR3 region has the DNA TGTGCCAGCAGTGAATACAGGGGGCCAGAGACCCAGTACTTC.

DNA for the CDR3: TGTGCCAGCAGCTCGACTAGCGGGTTACCTAATGAGCAGTTCTTC. This codes for CASSSTSGLPNEQFF. This chain joins TRBV7-6 and TRBJ2-1; 10 nucleotides agree with TRBD2. CDR1 SGHVS and CDR2 FNYEAQ come from the germline V gene. V was clipped by 4 bases and J by 7 bases; unmatched bases: 7. The CDR3 extends over 15 amino acids.

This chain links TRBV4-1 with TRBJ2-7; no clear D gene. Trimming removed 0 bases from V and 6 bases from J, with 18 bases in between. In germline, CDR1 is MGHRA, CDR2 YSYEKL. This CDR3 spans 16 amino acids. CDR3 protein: CASSQDIPPRPSEQYF. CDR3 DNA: TGCGCCAGCAGCCAAGATATCCCCCCCAGACCGTCCGAGCAGTACTTC.

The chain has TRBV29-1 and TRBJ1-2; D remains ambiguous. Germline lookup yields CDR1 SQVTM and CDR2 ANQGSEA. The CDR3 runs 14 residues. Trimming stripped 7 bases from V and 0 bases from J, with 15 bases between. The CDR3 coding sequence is TGCAGCGGTGGGGAACACACAACTAACTATGGCTACACCTTC. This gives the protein CSGGEHTTNYGYTF.

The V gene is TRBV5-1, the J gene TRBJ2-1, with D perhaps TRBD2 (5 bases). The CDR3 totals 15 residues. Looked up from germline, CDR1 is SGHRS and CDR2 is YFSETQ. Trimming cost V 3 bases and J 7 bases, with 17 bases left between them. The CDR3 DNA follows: TGCGCCAGCAGCTGGACTCCCCGTCAGAGGAATGAGCAGTTCTTC. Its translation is CASSWTPRQRNEQFF.

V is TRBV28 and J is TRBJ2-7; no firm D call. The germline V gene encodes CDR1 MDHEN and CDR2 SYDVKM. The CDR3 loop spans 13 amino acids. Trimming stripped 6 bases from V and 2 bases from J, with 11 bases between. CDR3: CASSYTTTYEQYF. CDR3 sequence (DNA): TGTGCCAGCAGCTATACTACCACCTACGAGCAGTACTTC.

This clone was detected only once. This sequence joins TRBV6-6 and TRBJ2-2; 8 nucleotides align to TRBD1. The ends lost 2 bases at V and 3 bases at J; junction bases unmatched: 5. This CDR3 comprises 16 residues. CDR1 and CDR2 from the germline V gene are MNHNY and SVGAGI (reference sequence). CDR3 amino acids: CASSYGSGGYTGELFF. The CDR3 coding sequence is TGTGCCAGCAGTTACGGGTCAGGGGGCTACACCGGGGAGCTGTTTTTT.

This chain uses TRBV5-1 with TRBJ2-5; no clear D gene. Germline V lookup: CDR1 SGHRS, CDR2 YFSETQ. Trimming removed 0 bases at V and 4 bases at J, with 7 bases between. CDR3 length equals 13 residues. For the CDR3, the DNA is TGCGCCAGCAGCTTGGAGGTACGAGAGACCCAGTACTTC. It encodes CASSLEVRETQYF.

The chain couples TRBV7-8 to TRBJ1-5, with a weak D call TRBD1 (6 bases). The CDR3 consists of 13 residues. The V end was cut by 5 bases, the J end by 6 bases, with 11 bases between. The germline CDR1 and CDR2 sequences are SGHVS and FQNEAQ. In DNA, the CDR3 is TGTGCCAGCAGCCCCGAACAGGGTCAGCCCCAGCATTTT. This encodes CASSPEQGQPQHF.

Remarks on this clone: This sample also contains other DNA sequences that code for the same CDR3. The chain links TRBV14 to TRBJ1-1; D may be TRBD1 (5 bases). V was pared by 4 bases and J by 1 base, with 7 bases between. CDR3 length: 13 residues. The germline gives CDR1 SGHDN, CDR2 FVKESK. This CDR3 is CASSLQGNTEAFF. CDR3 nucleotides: TGTGCCAGCAGCCTTCAGGGGAACACTGAAGCTTTCTTT.

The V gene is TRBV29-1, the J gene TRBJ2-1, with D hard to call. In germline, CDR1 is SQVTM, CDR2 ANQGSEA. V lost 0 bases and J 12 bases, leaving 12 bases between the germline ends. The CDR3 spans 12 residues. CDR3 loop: CSVEEEWNGQFF. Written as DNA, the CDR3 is TGCAGCGTTGAAGAGGAATGGAACGGGCAGTTCTTC.

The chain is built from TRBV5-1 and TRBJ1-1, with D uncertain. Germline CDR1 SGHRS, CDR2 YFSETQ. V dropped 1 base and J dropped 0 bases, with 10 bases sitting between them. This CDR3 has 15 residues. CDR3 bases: TGCGCCAGCAGCTTGTCGGGTGCGTTGAACACTGAAGCTTTCTTT. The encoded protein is CASSLSGALNTEAFF. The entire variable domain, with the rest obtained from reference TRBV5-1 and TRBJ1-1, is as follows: KAGVTQTPRYLIKTRGQQVTLSCSPISGHRSVSWYQQTPGQGLQFLFEYFSETQRNKGNFPGRFSGRQFSNSRSEMNVSTLELGDSALYLCASSLSGALNTEAFFGQGTRLTVV.

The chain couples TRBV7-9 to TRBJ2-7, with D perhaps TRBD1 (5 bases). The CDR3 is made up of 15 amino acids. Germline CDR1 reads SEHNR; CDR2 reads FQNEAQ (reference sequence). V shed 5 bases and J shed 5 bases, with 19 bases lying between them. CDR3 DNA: TGTGCCAGCAGCATTGGCTCAGGGCAGGGCCACGAGCAGTACTTC. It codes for CASSIGSGQGHEQYF. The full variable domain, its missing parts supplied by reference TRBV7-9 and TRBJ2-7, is DTGVSQNPRHKITKRGQNVTFRCDPISEHNRLYWYRQTLGQGPEFLTYFQNEAQLEKSRLLSDRFSAERPKGSFSTLEIQRTEQGDSAMYLCASSIGSGQGHEQYFGPGTRLTVT.

CDR3 sequence (DNA): TGTGCCAGCAGCTTTGTGGGAGGAGGACTGTCCCAAGAGACCCAGTACTTC. Amino acid sequence: CASSFVGGGLSQETQYF. The genes are TRBV7-9 and TRBJ2-5, with a tentative D call TRBD2 (6 bases). Germline-derived CDR1 and CDR2 are SEHNR and FQNEAQ (reference sequence). V gave up 3 bases and J gave up 1 base, with 18 bases separating them. This CDR3 is 17 amino acids long.